The sample holds a few counts of the clone carrying this T cell receptor (beta chain). This record comes from a study of early T cells in non-severe SARS-CoV-2 infection. With 0 bases removed from V and 1 base from J, the gap between germline ends came to 11 bases. This CDR3 is built from 16 residues. Germline V lookup: CDR1 LGHNA, CDR2 YSLEER. TCRdb processed the 5' RACE reads anew with MiXCR; each CDR3 protein has one entry. The sample records some 90,000 distinct CDR3 sequences, 15% being singletons. Material for sequencing was whole blood. The clonotype comes from an adult who was a healthcare worker with PCR-confirmed SARS-CoV-2 infection or an uninfected control (not recorded which). The V gene is TRBV4-3, the J gene TRBJ2-3, with D perhaps matching TRBD1 (5 bases). The CDR3 nucleotides read TGCGCCAGCAGCCAAGACGGCGGCAGGGGCACAGATACGCAGTATTTT. Its protein product is CASSQDGGRGTDTQYF.